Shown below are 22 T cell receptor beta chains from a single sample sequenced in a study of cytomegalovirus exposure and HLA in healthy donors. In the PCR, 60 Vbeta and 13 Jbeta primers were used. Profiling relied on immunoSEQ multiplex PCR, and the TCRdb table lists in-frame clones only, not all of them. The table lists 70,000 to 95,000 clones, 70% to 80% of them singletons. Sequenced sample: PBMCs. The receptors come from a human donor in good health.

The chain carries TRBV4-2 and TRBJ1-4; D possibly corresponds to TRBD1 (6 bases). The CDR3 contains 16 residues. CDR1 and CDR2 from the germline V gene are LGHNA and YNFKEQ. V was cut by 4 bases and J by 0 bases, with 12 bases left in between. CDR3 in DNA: TGTGCCAGCAGCCGCCCACAGGGTGCAACTAATGAAAAACTGTTTTTT. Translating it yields CASSRPQGATNEKLFF.

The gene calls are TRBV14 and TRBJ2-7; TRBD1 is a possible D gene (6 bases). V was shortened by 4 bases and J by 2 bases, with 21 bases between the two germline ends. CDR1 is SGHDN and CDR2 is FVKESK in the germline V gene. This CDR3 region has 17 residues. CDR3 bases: TGTGCCAGCAGCCCCCGGGACACATTCTCGAAAACCTACGAGCAGTACTTC. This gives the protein CASSPRDTFSKTYEQYF. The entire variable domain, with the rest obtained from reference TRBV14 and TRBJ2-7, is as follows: EAGVTQFPSHSVIEKGQTVTLRCDPISGHDNLYWYRRVMGKEIKFLLHFVKESKQDESGMPNNRFLAERTGGTYSTLKVQPAELEDSGVYFCASSPRDTFSKTYEQYFGPGTRLTVT.

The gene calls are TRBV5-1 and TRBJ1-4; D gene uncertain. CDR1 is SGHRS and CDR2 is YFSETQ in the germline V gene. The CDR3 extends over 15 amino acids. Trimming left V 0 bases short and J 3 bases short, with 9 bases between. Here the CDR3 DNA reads TGCGCCAGCAGCTTGGCTACCGTACCTAATGAAAAACTGTTTTTT. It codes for CASSLATVPNEKLFF. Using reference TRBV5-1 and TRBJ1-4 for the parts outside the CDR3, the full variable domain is KAGVTQTPRYLIKTRGQQVTLSCSPISGHRSVSWYQQTPGQGLQFLFEYFSETQRNKGNFPGRFSGRQFSNSRSEMNVSTLELGDSALYLCASSLATVPNEKLFFGSGTQLSVL.

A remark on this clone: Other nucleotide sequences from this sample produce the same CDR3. CDR3 nucleotide sequence: TGTGCCAGCAGCGCGCAGGGGAATTCCTACAATGAGCAGTTCTTC. It is translated as CASSAQGNSYNEQFF. This sequence joins TRBV9 and TRBJ2-1; possibly TRBD1 for D (6 bases). The CDR3 consists of 15 residues. With 3 bases removed from V and 1 base from J, the gap between germline ends came to 11 bases. Per germline, CDR1 SGDLS and CDR2 YYNGEE.

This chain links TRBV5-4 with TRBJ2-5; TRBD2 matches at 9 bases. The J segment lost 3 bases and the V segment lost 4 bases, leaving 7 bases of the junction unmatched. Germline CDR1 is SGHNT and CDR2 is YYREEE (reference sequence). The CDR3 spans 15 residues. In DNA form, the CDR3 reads TGTGCCAGCAGCAGCGGCGGGGGGGCGGAAGAGACCCAGTACTTC. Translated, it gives CASSSGGGAEETQYF.

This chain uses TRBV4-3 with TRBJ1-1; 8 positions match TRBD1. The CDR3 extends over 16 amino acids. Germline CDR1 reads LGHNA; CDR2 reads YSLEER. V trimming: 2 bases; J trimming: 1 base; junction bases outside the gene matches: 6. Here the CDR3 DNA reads TGCGCCAGCAGCCAATTGACCGGGACAGGGAACACTGAAGCTTTCTTT. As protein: CASSQLTGTGNTEAFF.

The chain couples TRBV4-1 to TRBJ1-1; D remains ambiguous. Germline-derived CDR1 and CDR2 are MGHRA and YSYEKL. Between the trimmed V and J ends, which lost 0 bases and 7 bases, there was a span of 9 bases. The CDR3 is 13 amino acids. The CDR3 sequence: CASSQDPTFEAFF. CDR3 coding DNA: TGCGCCAGCAGCCAAGATCCGACATTTGAAGCTTTCTTT.

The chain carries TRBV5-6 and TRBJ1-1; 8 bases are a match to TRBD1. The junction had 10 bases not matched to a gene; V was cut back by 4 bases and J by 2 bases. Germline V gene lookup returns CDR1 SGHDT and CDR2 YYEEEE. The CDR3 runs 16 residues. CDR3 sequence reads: CASSPRDRNLNTEAFF. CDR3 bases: TGTGCCAGCAGCCCGAGGGACAGGAACCTTAACACTGAAGCTTTCTTT.

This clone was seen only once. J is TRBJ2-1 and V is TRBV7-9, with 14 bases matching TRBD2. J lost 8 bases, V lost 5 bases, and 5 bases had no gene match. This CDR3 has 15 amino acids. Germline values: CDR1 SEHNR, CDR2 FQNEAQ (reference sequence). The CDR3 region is CASSPGTSGGHEQFF. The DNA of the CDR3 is TGTGCCAGCAGCCCAGGGACTAGCGGGGGCCATGAGCAGTTCTTC.

The chain's CDR3 is CASSLDGGNQPQHF. The CDR3 DNA follows: TGCGCCAGCAGCTTGGACGGGGGAAATCAGCCCCAGCATTTT. The rearrangement uses TRBV5-1 and TRBJ1-5; D might be TRBD1 (5 bases). The CDR3 has 14 residues. With 0 bases removed from V and 4 bases from J, the gap between germline ends came to 8 bases. The germline gives CDR1 SGHRS, CDR2 YFSETQ.

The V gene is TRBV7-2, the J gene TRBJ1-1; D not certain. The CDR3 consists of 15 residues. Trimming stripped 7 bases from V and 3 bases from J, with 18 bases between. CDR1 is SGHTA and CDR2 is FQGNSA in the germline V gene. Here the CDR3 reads CASTPWSETDTEAFF. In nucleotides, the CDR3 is TGTGCCAGCACCCCCTGGTCGGAGACGGACACTGAAGCTTTCTTT. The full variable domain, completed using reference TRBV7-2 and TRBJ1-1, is GAGVSQSPSNKVTEKGKDVELRCDPISGHTALYWYRQSLGQGLEFLIYFQGNSAPDKSGLPSDRFSAERTGGSVSTLTIQRTQQEDSAVYLCASTPWSETDTEAFFGQGTRLTVV.

The DNA of the CDR3 is TGTGCCAGCTCCCCTCCGGGACTAGCGGGAGAGACCCAGTACTTC. It codes for CASSPPGLAGETQYF. This sequence joins TRBV18 and TRBJ2-5; 12 bases agree with TRBD2. The V segment lost 6 bases and the J segment 4 bases; nucleotides outside the gene matches: 6. Germline CDR1 is KGHSH and CDR2 is LQKENI. This CDR3 has 15 amino acids.

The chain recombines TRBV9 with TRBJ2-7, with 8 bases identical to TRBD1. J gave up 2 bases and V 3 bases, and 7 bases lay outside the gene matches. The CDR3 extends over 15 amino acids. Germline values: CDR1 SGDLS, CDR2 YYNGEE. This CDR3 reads CASSAGQGPTYEQYF. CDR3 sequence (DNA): TGTGCCAGCAGCGCCGGACAGGGACCCACCTACGAGCAGTACTTC.

The CDR3 sequence: CSTSPYQETQYF. The CDR3 nucleotides read TGTTCCACTTCCCCGTACCAAGAGACCCAGTACTTC. The chain recombines TRBV7-9 with TRBJ2-5; D is ambiguous. Per germline, CDR1 SEHNR and CDR2 FQNEAQ (reference sequence). The length of the CDR3 is 12 residues.

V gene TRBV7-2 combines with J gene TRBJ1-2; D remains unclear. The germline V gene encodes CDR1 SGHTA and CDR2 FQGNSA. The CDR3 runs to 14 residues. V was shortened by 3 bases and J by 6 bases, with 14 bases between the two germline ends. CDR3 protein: CASSFYTAGDGYTF. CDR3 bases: TGTGCCAGCAGCTTCTATACAGCTGGCGATGGCTACACCTTC.

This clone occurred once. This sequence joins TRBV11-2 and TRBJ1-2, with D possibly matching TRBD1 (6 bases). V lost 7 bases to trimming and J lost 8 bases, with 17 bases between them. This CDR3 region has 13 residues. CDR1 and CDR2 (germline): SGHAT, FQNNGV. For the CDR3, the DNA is TGTGCCAGCAACCGGCAGGGGCTGGAAGGCTACACCTTC. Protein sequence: CASNRQGLEGYTF.

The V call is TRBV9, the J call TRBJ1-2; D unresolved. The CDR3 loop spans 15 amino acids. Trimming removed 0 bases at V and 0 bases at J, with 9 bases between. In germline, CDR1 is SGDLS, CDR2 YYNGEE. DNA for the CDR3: TGTGCCAGCAGCGTAGCAGGCACGGCTAACTATGGCTACACCTTC. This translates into CASSVAGTANYGYTF.

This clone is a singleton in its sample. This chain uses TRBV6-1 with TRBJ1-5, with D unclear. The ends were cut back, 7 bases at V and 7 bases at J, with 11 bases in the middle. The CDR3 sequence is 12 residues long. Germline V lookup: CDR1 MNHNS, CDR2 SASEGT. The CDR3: CASTAIPQPQHF. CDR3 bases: TGTGCCAGCACAGCGATCCCCCAGCCCCAGCATTTT.

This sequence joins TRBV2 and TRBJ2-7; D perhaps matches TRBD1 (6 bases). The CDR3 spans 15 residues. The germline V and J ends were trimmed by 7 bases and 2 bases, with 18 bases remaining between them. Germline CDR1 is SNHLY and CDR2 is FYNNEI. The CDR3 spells CASTRTDNLPYEQYF. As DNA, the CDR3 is TGTGCCAGCACCAGGACAGATAATCTCCCCTACGAGCAGTACTTC. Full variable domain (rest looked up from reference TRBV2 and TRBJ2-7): EPEVTQTPSHQVTQMGQEVILRCVPISNHLYFYWYRQILGQKVEFLVSFYNNEISEKSEIFDDQFSVERPDGSNFTLKIRSTKLEDSAMYFCASTRTDNLPYEQYFGPGTRLTVT.

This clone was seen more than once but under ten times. The CDR3 spells CASSSWTGRDQPQHF. CDR3 bases: TGTGCCAGCAGCTCATGGACAGGGAGGGATCAGCCCCAGCATTTT. The J gene is TRBJ1-5, the V gene TRBV5-6, with 8 bases that match TRBD1. This CDR3 comprises 15 residues. CDR1 is SGHDT and CDR2 is YYEEEE in the germline V gene. J was trimmed by 5 bases and V by 3 bases; bases with no gene match: 7.

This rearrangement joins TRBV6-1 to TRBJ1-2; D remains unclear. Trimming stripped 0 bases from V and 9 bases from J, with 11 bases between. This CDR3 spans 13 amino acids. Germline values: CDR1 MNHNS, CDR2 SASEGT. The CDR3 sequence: CASSEARALRYTF. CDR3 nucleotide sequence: TGTGCCAGCAGTGAAGCGCGAGCTCTCCGCTACACCTTC.

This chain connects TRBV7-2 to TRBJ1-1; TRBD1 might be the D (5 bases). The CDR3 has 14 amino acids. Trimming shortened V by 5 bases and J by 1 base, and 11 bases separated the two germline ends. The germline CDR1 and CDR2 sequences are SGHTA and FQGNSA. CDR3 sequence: CASSRGGSNTEAFF. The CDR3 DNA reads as TGTGCCAGCAGCAGGGGAGGGTCGAACACTGAAGCTTTCTTT.